The 31 T cell receptor beta chains reported below all come from one sample, sequenced in a study of blood T cell repertoires in COVID-19. Sequenced by immunoSEQ multiplex PCR; TCRdb stores in-frame clones only, minus some. The sample lists roughly 120,000 clones; around 84% were seen once. The source material was peripheral blood. Every receptor here comes from a human donor in a cohort sampled during active COVID-19.

The rearrangement uses TRBV5-1 and TRBJ1-5; D is possibly TRBD1 (5 bases). V lost 2 bases to trimming and J lost 4 bases, with 13 bases between them. In germline, CDR1 is SGHRS, CDR2 YFSETQ. The CDR3 has 15 amino acids. CDR3: CASSLGAGPNQPQHF. CDR3 nucleotides: TGCGCCAGCAGCTTAGGGGCAGGCCCAAATCAGCCCCAGCATTTT.

This clone was observed once. This chain joins TRBV19 and TRBJ1-2; tentative D call: TRBD1 (6 bases). V was pared by 6 bases and J by 3 bases, with 20 bases between. From germline, CDR1 is LNHDA and CDR2 SQIVND (reference sequence). This CDR3 contains 16 residues. CDR3 sequence reads: CASRSGPRGAYYGYTF. The CDR3 DNA sequence: TGTGCCAGTAGGTCCGGACCTCGGGGGGCGTACTATGGCTACACCTTC.

V is TRBV19 and J is TRBJ2-3; 7 nucleotides line up with TRBD1. Germline-derived CDR1 and CDR2 are LNHDA and SQIVND (reference sequence). The V and J ends lost 4 bases and 1 base, in that order; junction bases with no gene match: 2. The CDR3 is made up of 14 amino acids. This chain's CDR3 is CASSTGTGTDTQYF. In nucleotides, the CDR3 is TGTGCCAGTAGTACGGGGACAGGCACAGATACGCAGTATTTT.

The gene calls are TRBV24-1 and TRBJ2-5, with 10 bases identical to TRBD1. There are 17 residues in the CDR3. V gave up 6 bases and J gave up 0 bases; unmatched junction bases: 9. The germline gives CDR1 KGHDR, CDR2 SFDVKD. The CDR3 nucleotides read TGTGCCACCAGTCCAGAAGGACAGGGGGGGAACCAAGAGACCCAGTACTTC. It specifies CATSPEGQGGNQETQYF.

The chain couples TRBV4-3 to TRBJ2-5, with TRBD1 identical over 10 bases. V shed 0 bases, J shed 5 bases, and the junction held 9 bases outside the gene matches. The CDR3 spans 17 residues. CDR1 and CDR2 (germline): LGHNA, YSLEER. CDR3 region: CASSQDFGTGVEETQYF. The CDR3 DNA reads TGCGCCAGCAGCCAAGACTTCGGGACAGGGGTGGAGGAGACCCAGTACTTC.

This chain joins TRBV7-7 and TRBJ1-5, with 10 bases identical to TRBD1. The CDR3 has 15 residues. J gave up 5 bases and V 6 bases, and 7 bases lay outside the gene matches. Germline V lookup: CDR1 SSHAT, CDR2 FNYEAQ (reference sequence). The CDR3 region has the DNA TGTGCCAGCAGACAAACCGGACAGGGGGATCAGCCCCAGCATTTT. The encoded protein is CASRQTGQGDQPQHF.

The chain uses TRBV6-2 or TRBV6-3 and TRBJ2-7, with 9 bases aligning to TRBD1. The CDR3 is made up of 14 amino acids. CDR1 MNHEY and CDR2 SVGEGT come from the germline V gene. V dropped 4 bases and J dropped 4; count of bases not matched to a gene: 5. The CDR3 sequence is CASSSGTGRYEQYF. The CDR3 DNA reads as TGTGCCAGCAGTTCCGGGACAGGGAGGTACGAGCAGTACTTC.

The CDR3 loop reads CASRTGTPVTNEKLFF. For the CDR3, the DNA is TGCGCCAGCAGGACCGGGACTCCAGTCACTAATGAAAAACTGTTTTTT. This chain joins TRBV5-1 and TRBJ1-4; tentative D call: TRBD1 (5 bases). The germline V gene has CDR1 SGHRS and CDR2 YFSETQ. Trimming stripped 5 bases from V and 2 bases from J, with 16 bases between. This CDR3 is built from 16 residues.

The rearrangement links TRBV6-6 to TRBJ2-7, with 16 nucleotides matching TRBD2. The J segment lost 5 bases and the V segment lost 5 bases, leaving 9 bases of the junction unmatched. The CDR3 runs to 17 residues. Per germline, CDR1 MNHNY and CDR2 SVGAGI (reference sequence). The CDR3 protein is CASSPTGTSGGGHEQYF. The CDR3 DNA follows: TGTGCCAGCAGTCCCACCGGGACTAGCGGGGGGGGCCACGAGCAGTACTTC.

The V gene is TRBV20-1, the J gene TRBJ2-3; D not resolved. The CDR3 spans 11 residues. The V gene lost 6 bases and the J gene lost 7 bases, with 11 bases spanning the gap. From germline, CDR1 is DFQATT and CDR2 SNEGSKA (reference sequence). The CDR3, as DNA: TGCAGTGCACGCCTCGAGAATACGCAGTATTTT. The encoded protein is CSARLENTQYF.

The table lists this clone with a few counts. V usage is TRBV5-5 and J usage is TRBJ1-4; possible D gene TRBD1, 6 bases. The CDR3 is made up of 15 amino acids. CDR1 and CDR2 from the germline V gene are SGHKS and YYEKEE (reference sequence). Trimming removed 4 bases from V and 8 bases from J, with 18 bases in between. For the CDR3, the DNA is TGTGCCAGCAGCCCCATAGGTACAGGGTGGGAAAAACTGTTTTTT. This encodes CASSPIGTGWEKLFF.

The chain joins TRBV5-1 to TRBJ2-3; the D gene is possibly TRBD1 (5 bases). V lost 4 bases and J lost 0, with 15 bases in between. CDR3 length: 16 residues. The germline V gene has CDR1 SGHRS and CDR2 YFSETQ. CDR3 nucleotides: TGCGCCAGCAGCACCCGACAGAGCGAAAGCACAGATACGCAGTATTTT. Its translation: CASSTRQSESTDTQYF.

The genes are TRBV3-1 (or the pseudogene TRBV3-2) and TRBJ2-1, with a possible D match to TRBD1 (5 bases). This CDR3 comprises 13 residues. The V and J ends lost 1 base and 12 bases respectively, with 13 bases between them. CDR1 and CDR2 from the germline V gene are LGHDT and YNNKEL (reference sequence). The CDR3 spells CASSQGRDRWQFF. Here the CDR3 DNA reads TGTGCCAGCAGCCAAGGCAGAGACAGATGGCAGTTCTTC.

The genes are TRBV4-1 and TRBJ2-3; D remains unclear. The CDR3 has 12 residues. Germline V gene data show CDR1 as MGHRA and CDR2 as YSYEKL. V lost 1 base and J lost 6, with 5 bases in between. The DNA for the CDR3 is TGCGCCAGCAGCCAAGTCCGGGATACGCAGTATTTT. As protein: CASSQVRDTQYF.

The chain uses TRBV19 and TRBJ1-1, with a tentative D call TRBD1 (5 bases). The CDR3 totals 14 residues. V was cut by 4 bases and J by 6 bases, with 15 bases left in between. Per the germline V gene, CDR1 is LNHDA and CDR2 is SQIVND (reference sequence). The CDR3 nucleotides read TGTGCCAGTAGTAGAACGACAGAGACCTCTGAAGCTTTCTTT. Its protein product is CASSRTTETSEAFF.

The chain couples TRBV9 to TRBJ1-1; TRBD1 is a possible D gene (5 bases). This CDR3 region has 13 residues. Per the germline V gene, CDR1 is SGDLS and CDR2 is YYNGEE. Between the trimmed V and J ends, which lost 4 bases and 8 bases, there was a span of 15 bases. CDR3 sequence (DNA): TGTGCCAGCAGCCCGGGACTGCATTCCGAAGCTTTCTTT. Its translation: CASSPGLHSEAFF.

The chain is built from TRBV30 and TRBJ2-7; 11 nucleotides line up with TRBD1. Germline V gene data show CDR1 as GTSNPN and CDR2 as SVGIG (reference sequence). The CDR3 is 15 residues long. Unmatched junction bases numbered 11, after V lost 3 bases and J lost 7 bases. CDR3 amino acids: CAWRTRTGGFWEQYF. For the CDR3, the DNA is TGTGCCTGGAGGACCCGGACAGGGGGCTTTTGGGAGCAGTACTTC.

The rearrangement joins TRBV11-2 to TRBJ2-3, with 12 bases that match TRBD2. The CDR3 is 17 amino acids. Per the germline V gene, CDR1 is SGHAT and CDR2 is FQNNGV. V shed 5 bases, J shed 0 bases, and the junction held 6 bases outside the gene matches. The CDR3 here is CASSRRTSGDSTDTQYF. CDR3 in DNA: TGTGCCAGCAGCCGCAGGACTAGCGGGGACAGCACAGATACGCAGTATTTT.

This sequence joins TRBV19 and TRBJ1-3; D gene uncertain. The V end lost 5 bases, the J end lost 4 bases, and 15 bases lay between the germline ends. The germline gives CDR1 LNHDA, CDR2 SQIVND (reference sequence). The CDR3 contains 15 residues. The chain's CDR3 is CASSWGEGRGNTIYF. The CDR3 DNA reads TGTGCCAGTAGTTGGGGTGAGGGTCGAGGAAACACCATATATTTT.

This chain links TRBV14 with TRBJ1-6; possibly TRBD1 for D (6 bases). The CDR3 totals 12 residues. V was cut by 5 bases and J by 12 bases, with 11 bases left in between. Germline V gene data show CDR1 as SGHDN and CDR2 as FVKESK. The CDR3 protein is CASSFEQGPLHF. For the CDR3, the DNA is TGTGCCAGCAGCTTTGAACAGGGACCCCTCCACTTT.

The rearrangement links TRBV7-7 to TRBJ2-2; D is perhaps TRBD1 (5 bases). CDR3 length: 13 residues. Germline lookup yields CDR1 SSHAT and CDR2 FNYEAQ (reference sequence). Between the trimmed V and J ends, which lost 4 bases and 6 bases, there was a span of 9 bases. The CDR3 nucleotides are TGTGCCAGCAGCTCCAGGGTGGCCGGGGAGCTGTTTTTT. It is translated as CASSSRVAGELFF.

The gene calls are TRBV5-4 and TRBJ2-3, with 14 positions matching TRBD2. The CDR3 runs to 17 residues. Germline CDR1 is SGHNT and CDR2 is YYREEE (reference sequence). Losses at the gene ends were 3 bases for V and 3 bases for J; bases not matched to a gene: 6. The CDR3 nucleotides are TGTGCCAGCAGCTCCAGGACTAGCGGGGGGTTTACAGATACGCAGTATTTT. This sequence encodes CASSSRTSGGFTDTQYF.

The count of this clone is one. The V gene is TRBV3-1 (or the pseudogene TRBV3-2), the J gene TRBJ2-6; a possible D gene is TRBD2 (6 bases). Trimming stripped 8 bases from V and 0 bases from J, with 11 bases between. Germline V lookup: CDR1 LGHDT, CDR2 YNNKEL (reference sequence). The CDR3 loop spans 15 amino acids. The CDR3 loop reads CASSAGGSGANVLTF. The CDR3 region has the DNA TGTGCCAGCTCCGCCGGGGGCTCTGGGGCCAACGTCCTGACTTTC.

The V gene is TRBV6-2 or TRBV6-3, the J gene TRBJ1-1; 7 nucleotides align to TRBD1. With 6 bases clipped from V and 0 bases from J, the junction kept 4 bases outside the gene matches. This CDR3 has 14 amino acids. The germline CDR1 and CDR2 sequences are MNHEY and SVGEGT. CDR3 in DNA: TGTGCCAGCAGCCTTGACAGGGTGAACACTGAAGCTTTCTTT. It codes for CASSLDRVNTEAFF.

In its sample, this clone was seen once. The V call is TRBV5-1, the J call TRBJ1-1, with 7 positions matching TRBD1. Germline V gene lookup returns CDR1 SGHRS and CDR2 YFSETQ. The CDR3 spans 15 residues. V shed 4 bases, J shed 2 bases, and the junction held 8 bases outside the gene matches. The CDR3 loop reads CASSTRQGGNTEAFF. Here the CDR3 DNA reads TGCGCCAGCAGCACTCGACAGGGCGGTAACACTGAAGCTTTCTTT.

The chain couples TRBV12-3 or TRBV12-4 to TRBJ1-2; D remains ambiguous. This CDR3 is built from 13 residues. V was trimmed by 3 bases and J by 3 bases, leaving 8 bases between them. The CDR3: CASSFGRDYGYTF. CDR3 nucleotides: TGTGCCAGCAGTTTTGGGAGAGACTATGGCTACACCTTC.

The V call is TRBV19, the J call TRBJ1-1, with a tentative D call TRBD1 (5 bases). The CDR3 is 14 amino acids. Trimming removed 3 bases at V and 3 bases at J, with 11 bases between. Germline V CDR1 and CDR2: LNHDA, SQIVND (reference sequence). The CDR3: CASSIRGGDTEAFF. For the CDR3, the DNA is TGTGCCAGTAGTATTAGGGGTGGAGACACTGAAGCTTTCTTT.

The chain combines TRBV6-5 with TRBJ2-2; maybe TRBD2 (5 bases). V was trimmed by 6 bases and J by 4 bases, leaving 9 bases between them. The CDR3 runs to 13 residues. Germline lookup yields CDR1 MNHEY and CDR2 SVGAGI. CDR3 sequence (DNA): TGTGCCAGCAGAGGACGGGGCACCGGGGAGCTGTTTTTT. It translates to CASRGRGTGELFF.

V and J are TRBV27 and TRBJ2-2, with TRBD2 matching over 12 bases. With V trimmed by 2 bases and J by 1 base, 8 bases remained unmatched. Germline-derived CDR1 and CDR2 are MNHEY and SMNVEV (reference sequence). The CDR3 has 19 residues. In DNA, the CDR3 is TGTGCCAGCAGTTTACAGTTTTGGGGACTAGCGGGGAACACCGGGGAGCTGTTTTTT. It translates to CASSLQFWGLAGNTGELFF.

This chain joins TRBV7-2 and TRBJ1-2; D uncertain. The CDR3 runs to 13 residues. Germline CDR1 reads SGHTA; CDR2 reads FQGNSA. V dropped 0 bases and J dropped 4 bases, with 6 bases sitting between them. The CDR3 sequence: CASSLAPSYGYTF. DNA for the CDR3: TGTGCCAGCAGCTTAGCCCCTTCCTATGGCTACACCTTC.

This clone was detected once. The V call is TRBV29-1, the J call TRBJ1-5, with D possibly TRBD1 on 5 matching bases. The CDR3 has 14 residues. V dropped 6 bases and J dropped 0 bases, with 12 bases sitting between them. Germline V CDR1 and CDR2: SQVTM, ANQGSEA. CDR3 protein: CSVAPDNSNQPQHF. The CDR3 region has the DNA TGCAGCGTAGCTCCGGACAATAGCAATCAGCCCCAGCATTTT.